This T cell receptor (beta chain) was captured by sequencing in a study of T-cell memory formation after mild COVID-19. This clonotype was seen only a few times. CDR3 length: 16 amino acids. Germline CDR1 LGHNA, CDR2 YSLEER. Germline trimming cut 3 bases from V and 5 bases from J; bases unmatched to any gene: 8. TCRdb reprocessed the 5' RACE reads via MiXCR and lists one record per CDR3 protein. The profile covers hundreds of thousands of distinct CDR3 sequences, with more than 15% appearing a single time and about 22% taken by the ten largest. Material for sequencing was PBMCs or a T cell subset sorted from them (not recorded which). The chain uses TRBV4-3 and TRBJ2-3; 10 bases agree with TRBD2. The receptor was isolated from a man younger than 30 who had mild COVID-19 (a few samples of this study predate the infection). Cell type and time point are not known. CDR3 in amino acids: CASSQALAGEIDTQYF. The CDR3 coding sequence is TGCGCCAGCAGCCAGGCTCTAGCGGGGGAGATAGATACGCAGTATTTT.